Shown below are 9 T cell receptor beta chains from a single sample sequenced in a study of blood T cells in healthy people across ages. Alongside a J-beta primer mix, a sample-barcoded 5' primer served in a second PCR lasting roughly 7 to 11 cycles. From the 5' RACE reads, TCRdb called clonotypes with MiXCR, one entry per CDR3 protein. The profile shows 1.5 million to 2 million distinct CDR3 sequences, around 35% of them singletons. The specimen was blood. The receptors here all came from a woman aged 25-40 years in good health.

This clonotype turned up a few times. The genes are TRBV7-8 and TRBJ1-2; D perhaps matches TRBD1 (6 bases). Germline-derived CDR1 and CDR2 are SGHVS and FQNEAQ. The CDR3 is 15 amino acids. V lost 1 base to trimming and J lost 8 bases, with 17 bases between them. CDR3 protein: CASSLEPGRGQGYTF. For the CDR3, the DNA is TGTGCCAGCAGCTTAGAGCCCGGCAGGGGCCAAGGCTACACCTTC.

The rearrangement links TRBV4-2 to TRBJ2-3; 8 positions agree with TRBD2. Germline CDR1 and CDR2: LGHNA and YNFKEQ. Trimming at V came to 4 bases and at J to 7 bases, leaving 4 bases not matched to a gene. The CDR3 covers 13 residues. The CDR3: CASSLTSGNTQYF. In nucleotides, the CDR3 is TGTGCCAGCAGCCTCACTAGCGGTAATACGCAGTATTTT.

V usage is TRBV12-3 or TRBV12-4 and J usage is TRBJ1-4; 8 nucleotides line up with TRBD1. The trim removed 5 bases at V and 5 bases at J, leaving 7 bases unmatched. This CDR3 spans 15 amino acids. The CDR3 protein is CASSRRQGWNEKLFF. The CDR3 DNA reads TGTGCCAGCAGTCGAAGACAGGGGTGGAATGAAAAACTGTTTTTT.

This clonotype was recorded a few times. The V call is TRBV11-2, the J call TRBJ2-7; 10 nucleotides agree with TRBD1. The CDR3 spans 15 residues. Per the germline V gene, CDR1 is SGHAT and CDR2 is FQNNGV. V shed 5 bases, J shed 5 bases, and the junction held 9 bases outside the gene matches. The CDR3 reads CASSPASGTGDEQYF. DNA of the CDR3: TGTGCCAGCAGCCCAGCCTCCGGGACAGGGGACGAGCAGTACTTC.

The V call is TRBV6-1, the J call TRBJ1-1, with 11 bases that match TRBD1. The germline V gene encodes CDR1 MNHNS and CDR2 SASEGT. V lost 6 bases to trimming and J lost 5 bases; unmatched junction nucleotides: 2. This CDR3 has 13 residues. CDR3 region: CASRGQGVTEAFF. The CDR3 bases are TGTGCCAGCAGGGGACAGGGGGTTACTGAAGCTTTCTTT.

The V gene is TRBV4-2, the J gene TRBJ2-7; D is perhaps TRBD2 (5 bases). The CDR3 is 15 residues long. V lost 3 bases and J 3 bases, leaving 15 bases between the germline ends. Germline lookup yields CDR1 LGHNA and CDR2 YNFKEQ. The CDR3 loop reads CASSQAAGIYYEQYF. The CDR3 bases are TGTGCCAGCAGCCAGGCGGCGGGCATATACTACGAGCAGTACTTC.

This clonotype was counted between two and nine times. V usage is TRBV13 and J usage is TRBJ1-2; 7 bases map to TRBD1. Germline V gives CDR1 PRHDT, CDR2 FYEKMQ (reference sequence). The CDR3 sequence is 14 residues long. The V segment lost 5 bases and the J segment 8 bases; nucleotides outside the gene matches: 11. DNA of the CDR3: TGTGCCAGCAGCACGGCGGGGACAGACGGCGGCTACACCTTC. Translated, it gives CASSTAGTDGGYTF.

This clonotype was detected ten times or more. V gene TRBV20-1 combines with J gene TRBJ2-7, with D perhaps matching TRBD2 (7 bases). This CDR3 region has 13 residues. The ends were cut back, 5 bases at V and 6 bases at J, with 17 bases in the middle. CDR1 and CDR2 from the germline V gene are DFQATT and SNEGSKA (reference sequence). The CDR3: CSAPGQGGGEQYF. CDR3 coding DNA: TGCAGTGCTCCAGGGCAAGGGGGGGGCGAGCAGTACTTC.

This clonotype was seen only a few times. This sequence joins TRBV29-1 and TRBJ1-1; D unresolved. The CDR3 is 12 amino acids. V lost 7 bases to trimming and J lost 3 bases, with 12 bases between them. Germline V gives CDR1 SQVTM, CDR2 ANQGSEA. DNA for the CDR3: TGCAGCGCCATAAGGGTGGACACTGAAGCTTTCTTT. This encodes CSAIRVDTEAFF. Looking up the rest from reference TRBV29-1 and TRBJ1-1 gives the full variable domain: SAVISQKPSRDICQRGTSLTIQCQVDSQVTMMFWYRQQPGQSLTLIATANQGSEATYESGFVIDKFPISRPNLTFSTLTVSNMSPEDSSIYLCSAIRVDTEAFFGQGTRLTVV.